These T cell receptor beta chains were read from a single sample in a study of beta chain features in type 1 diabetes. The data were produced by immunoSEQ multiplex PCR, yet TCRdb's version contains in-frame clones alone and is incomplete. The sample lists about 150,000 clones; over 7.5% were seen once. Sequences were obtained from central memory CD4+ T cells from blood. The receptors come from a man between 18 and 29 years old in good health. Both conserved end residues are part of each CDR3. Each record gives: D gene, V gene, J gene, clone size, CDR3 DNA, CDR3 protein. The D gene is left open where the match is weak. A clone size is listed for some rows: how often the clone was seen (once, few, many), or a class if it is expanded.

D gene: TRBD1
V gene: TRBV4-2
J gene: TRBJ1-4
clone size: few
CDR3 DNA: TGTGCCAGCAGCTTAAGGGGGCAGTGGAAACTGTTTTTT
CDR3 protein: CASSLRGQWKLFF

D gene: TRBD2
V gene: TRBV7-3
J gene: TRBJ2-1
clone size: few
CDR3 DNA: TGTGCCAGCAGCTTAAGGCTAGCGGGGGGTCTGGATGAGCAGTTCTTC
CDR3 protein: CASSLRLAGGLDEQFF

D gene: .
V gene: TRBV28
J gene: TRBJ2-2
clone size: few
CDR3 DNA: TGTGCCAGCAGTTTTGGGCCGTCTAACACCGGGGAGCTGTTTTTT
CDR3 protein: CASSFGPSNTGELFF

D gene: TRBD1
V gene: TRBV27
J gene: TRBJ1-2
clone size: many
CDR3 DNA: TGTGCCAGCAGTCCAGACAGGGGACATGGCTACACCTTC
CDR3 protein: CASSPDRGHGYTF

D gene: TRBD2
V gene: TRBV11-3
J gene: TRBJ2-1
clone size: .
CDR3 DNA: TGTGCCAGCAGCTTCCAAGGACTAGCGGATTACAATGAGCAGTTCTTC
CDR3 protein: CASSFQGLADYNEQFF

D gene: .
V gene: TRBV6-5
J gene: TRBJ1-1
clone size: few
CDR3 DNA: TGTGCCAGCAAGGGGCAAAAGAACACTGAAGCTTTCTTT
CDR3 protein: CASKGQKNTEAFF

D gene: TRBD1
V gene: TRBV11-2
J gene: TRBJ1-1
clone size: few
CDR3 DNA: TGTGCCAGCAGCTACCCGCGACAGGGGAAGAACACTGAAGCTTTCTTT
CDR3 protein: CASSYPRQGKNTEAFF

D gene: TRBD1
V gene: TRBV9
J gene: TRBJ1-2
clone size: .
CDR3 DNA: TGTGCCAGCAGCTCCCAGGGACAGGGGGCTGGGGGCTACACCTTC
CDR3 protein: CASSSQGQGAGGYTF

D gene: .
V gene: TRBV5-8
J gene: TRBJ2-3
clone size: .
CDR3 DNA: TGTGCCAGCAGCTCCTACCCTAGCATCTCTAGCACAGATACGCAGTATTTT
CDR3 protein: CASSSYPSISSTDTQYF

D gene: TRBD2
V gene: TRBV19
J gene: TRBJ2-2
clone size: few
CDR3 DNA: TGTGCCAGTAGTATGGGCGGACTAGCGGGAGGACGGAACACCGGGGAGCTGTTTTTT
CDR3 protein: CASSMGGLAGGRNTGELFF

D gene: TRBD1
V gene: TRBV4-1
J gene: TRBJ2-7
clone size: .
CDR3 DNA: TGCGCCAGCAGCCAACCGGGACAGGGGGCAAACGAGCAGTACTTC
CDR3 protein: CASSQPGQGANEQYF

D gene: TRBD1
V gene: TRBV19
J gene: TRBJ2-1
clone size: few
CDR3 DNA: TGTGCCATCCGGGACAGGGGGCGAAATGAGCAGTTCTTC
CDR3 protein: CAIRDRGRNEQFF

D gene: TRBD1
V gene: TRBV4-1
J gene: TRBJ1-2
clone size: few
CDR3 DNA: TGCGCCAGCGGCCGGGACAGGCTAGCTAACTATGGCTACACCTTC
CDR3 protein: CASGRDRLANYGYTF

D gene: .
V gene: TRBV7-6
J gene: TRBJ2-3
clone size: few
CDR3 DNA: TGTGCCAGCAGCCAGTCTCACACAGATACGCAGTATTTT
CDR3 protein: CASSQSHTDTQYF

D gene: TRBD2
V gene: TRBV7-3
J gene: TRBJ2-5
clone size: many
CDR3 DNA: TGTGCCAGCAGCTTAACGTCTAGCGGACAAGAGACCCAGTACTTC
CDR3 protein: CASSLTSSGQETQYF

D gene: TRBD1
V gene: TRBV6-1
J gene: TRBJ1-1
clone size: few
CDR3 DNA: TGTGCCAGCAGTGAAATGACAGGGGGGAACACTGAAGCTTTCTTT
CDR3 protein: CASSEMTGGNTEAFF

D gene: .
V gene: TRBV9
J gene: TRBJ1-3
clone size: .
CDR3 DNA: TGTGCCAGCAGCACCGGGACTATCGCTGGAAACACCATATATTTT
CDR3 protein: CASSTGTIAGNTIYF

D gene: TRBD1
V gene: TRBV11-3
J gene: TRBJ2-5
clone size: .
CDR3 DNA: TGTGCCAGCAGCTTAGGGCTCCAACAGGGGGTGGAGACCCAGTACTTC
CDR3 protein: CASSLGLQQGVETQYF

D gene: .
V gene: TRBV7-2
J gene: TRBJ2-2
clone size: few
CDR3 DNA: TGTGCCAGCAGCTTTTTGAGTCTGACCGGGGAGCTGTTTTTT
CDR3 protein: CASSFLSLTGELFF

D gene: TRBD2
V gene: TRBV4-1
J gene: TRBJ2-5
clone size: few
CDR3 DNA: TGCGCCAGCAGCCAAGAGAGGACTAGCGGGAGTATCCAAGAGACCCAGTACTTC
CDR3 protein: CASSQERTSGSIQETQYF

D gene: TRBD2
V gene: TRBV28
J gene: TRBJ2-7
clone size: few
CDR3 DNA: TGTGCCAGCTTCGGCCCGGGACTAGTGAATACCTACGAGCAGTACTTC
CDR3 protein: CASFGPGLVNTYEQYF

D gene: .
V gene: TRBV7-9
J gene: TRBJ2-3
clone size: .
CDR3 DNA: TGTGCCAGCAGCTTCTTAGATACGCAGTATTTT
CDR3 protein: CASSFLDTQYF

D gene: .
V gene: TRBV30
J gene: TRBJ1-2
clone size: .
CDR3 DNA: TGTGCCTGGACGATTGGAGGAGGGATGGGTGGTGGCTACACCTTC
CDR3 protein: CAWTIGGGMGGGYTF

D gene: .
V gene: TRBV28
J gene: TRBJ2-7
clone size: many
CDR3 DNA: TGTGCCAGCAAAACCCAGGGCTACGAGCAGTACTTC
CDR3 protein: CASKTQGYEQYF

D gene: TRBD2
V gene: TRBV18
J gene: TRBJ2-3
clone size: few
CDR3 DNA: TGTGCCAGCTCACTACGGACTAGCGGTAGCACAGATACGCAGTATTTT
CDR3 protein: CASSLRTSGSTDTQYF

D gene: TRBD1
V gene: TRBV6-6
J gene: TRBJ1-3
clone size: few
CDR3 DNA: TGTGCCAGCAGCTCAGGACAGGTCTCTGGAAACACCATATATTTT
CDR3 protein: CASSSGQVSGNTIYF